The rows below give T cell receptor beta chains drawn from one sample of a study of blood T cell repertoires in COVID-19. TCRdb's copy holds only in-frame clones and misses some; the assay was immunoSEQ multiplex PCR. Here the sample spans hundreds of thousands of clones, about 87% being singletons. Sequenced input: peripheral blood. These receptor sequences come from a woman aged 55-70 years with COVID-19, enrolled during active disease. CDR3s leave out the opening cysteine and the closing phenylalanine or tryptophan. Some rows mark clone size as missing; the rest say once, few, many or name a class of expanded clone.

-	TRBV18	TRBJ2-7	ASSPTGTYEQY
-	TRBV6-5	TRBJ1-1	ASSSTGKNTEAF
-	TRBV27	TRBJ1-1	ASSFRDRDNTEAF
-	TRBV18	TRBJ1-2	ASSPYTGGGYT
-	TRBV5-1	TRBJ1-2	ASGPGQGNYGYT
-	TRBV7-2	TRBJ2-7	ASSFNRDNYEQY
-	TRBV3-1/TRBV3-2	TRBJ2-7	ASSHGLAGAFSYEQY
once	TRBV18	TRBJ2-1	ASSPDQAYEQF
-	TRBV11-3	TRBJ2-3	ASSLGSTVTIGTDTQY
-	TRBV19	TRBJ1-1	ASSIDRGQGATEAF